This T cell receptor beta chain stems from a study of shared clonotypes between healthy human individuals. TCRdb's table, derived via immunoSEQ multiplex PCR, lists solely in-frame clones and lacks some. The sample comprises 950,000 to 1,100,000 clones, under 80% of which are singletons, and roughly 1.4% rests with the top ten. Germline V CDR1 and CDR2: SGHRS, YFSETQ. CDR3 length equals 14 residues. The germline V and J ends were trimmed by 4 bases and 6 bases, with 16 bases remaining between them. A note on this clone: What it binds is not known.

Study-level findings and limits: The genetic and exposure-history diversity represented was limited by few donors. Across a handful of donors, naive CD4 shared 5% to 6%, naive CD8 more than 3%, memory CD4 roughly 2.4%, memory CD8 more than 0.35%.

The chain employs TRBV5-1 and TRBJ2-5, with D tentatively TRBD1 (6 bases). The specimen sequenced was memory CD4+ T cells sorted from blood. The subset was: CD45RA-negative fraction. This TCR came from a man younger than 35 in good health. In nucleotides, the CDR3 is TGCGCCAGCAGCCTTAGACTACAGGGACAGACCCAGTACTTC. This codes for CASSLRLQGQTQYF.